This TCR beta chain is from a study of T cell responses to AZD1222 COVID-19 vaccine. The study, taken as a whole, reports: Nearly half of unique spike-specific TCRs reportedly avoided B.1.351 and B.1.1.7 mutated regions.

Regarding this clone: Antigen: not known.

TCRdb keeps only in-frame clones here, not all; method: immunoSEQ multiplex PCR. The data show some 110,000 clones, more than 70% seen once. The material was peripheral blood, obtained 28 days after the second AZD1222 dose. This sequence originates from an adult who received the AZD1222 COVID-19 vaccine.

In DNA, the CDR3 is TGTGCCAGCAGCTTAGAGGCAGGGGCTAACTATGGCTACACCTTC. Translated, it gives CASSLEAGANYGYTF. The chain is built from TRBV7-8 and TRBJ1-2; tentative D call: TRBD1 (6 bases). CDR1 SGHVS and CDR2 FQNEAQ come from the germline V gene. V lost 1 base and J 0 bases, leaving 9 bases between the germline ends. The CDR3 has 15 residues. Drawing the rest from reference TRBV7-8 and TRBJ1-2, the complete variable domain is GAGVSQSPRYKVAKRGQDVALRCDPISGHVSLFWYQQALGQGPEFLTYFQNEAQLDKSGLPSDRFFAERPEGSVSTLKIQRTQQEDSAVYLCASSLEAGANYGYTFGSGTRLTVV.